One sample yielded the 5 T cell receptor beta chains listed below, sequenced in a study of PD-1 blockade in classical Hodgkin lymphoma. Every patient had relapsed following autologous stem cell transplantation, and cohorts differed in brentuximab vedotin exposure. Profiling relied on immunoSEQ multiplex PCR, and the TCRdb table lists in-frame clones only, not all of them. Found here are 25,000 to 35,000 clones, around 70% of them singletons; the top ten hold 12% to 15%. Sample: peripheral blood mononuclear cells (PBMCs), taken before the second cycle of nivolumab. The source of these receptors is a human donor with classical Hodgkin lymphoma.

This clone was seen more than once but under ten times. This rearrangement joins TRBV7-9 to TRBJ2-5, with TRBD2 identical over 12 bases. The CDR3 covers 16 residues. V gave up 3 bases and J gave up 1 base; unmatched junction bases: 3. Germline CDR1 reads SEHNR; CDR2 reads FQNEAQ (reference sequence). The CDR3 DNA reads TGTGCCAGCAGCTTCCTACTAGCGGGGGGCCAAGAGACCCAGTACTTC. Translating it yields CASSFLLAGGQETQYF. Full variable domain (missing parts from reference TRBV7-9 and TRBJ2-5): DTGVSQNPRHKITKRGQNVTFRCDPISEHNRLYWYRQTLGQGPEFLTYFQNEAQLEKSRLLSDRFSAERPKGSFSTLEIQRTEQGDSAMYLCASSFLLAGGQETQYFGPGTRLLVL.

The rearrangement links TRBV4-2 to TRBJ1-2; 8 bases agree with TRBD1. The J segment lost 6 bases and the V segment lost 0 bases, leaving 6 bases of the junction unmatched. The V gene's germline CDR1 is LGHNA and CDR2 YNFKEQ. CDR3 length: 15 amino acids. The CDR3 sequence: CASSQESAGGNGYTF. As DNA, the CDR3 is TGTGCCAGCAGCCAAGAGTCGGCAGGGGGCAATGGCTACACCTTC.

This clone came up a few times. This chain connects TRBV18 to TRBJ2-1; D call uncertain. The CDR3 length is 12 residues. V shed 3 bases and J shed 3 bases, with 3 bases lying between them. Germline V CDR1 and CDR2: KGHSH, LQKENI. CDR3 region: CASSPNYNEQFF. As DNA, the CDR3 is TGTGCCAGCTCACCGAACTACAATGAGCAGTTCTTC.

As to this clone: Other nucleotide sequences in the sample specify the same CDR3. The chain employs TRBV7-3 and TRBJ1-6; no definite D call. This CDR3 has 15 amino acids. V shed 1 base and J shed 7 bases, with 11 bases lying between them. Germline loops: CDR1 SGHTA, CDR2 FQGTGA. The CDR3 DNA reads TGTGCCAGCAGCTTAAACCCCCCGGGAAATTCACCCCTCCACTTT. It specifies CASSLNPPGNSPLHF.

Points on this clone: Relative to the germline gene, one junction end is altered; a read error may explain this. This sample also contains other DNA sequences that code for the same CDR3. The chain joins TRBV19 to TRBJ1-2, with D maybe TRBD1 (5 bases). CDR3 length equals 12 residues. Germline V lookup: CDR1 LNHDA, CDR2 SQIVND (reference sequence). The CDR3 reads CASWGTVQSYTF. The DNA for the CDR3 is TGCGCCTCTTGGGGGACGGTGCAGAGCTACACCTTC.